Presented here are 6 T cell receptor beta chains from one specimen sequenced in a study of shared clonotypes between healthy human individuals. The method was immunoSEQ multiplex PCR; TCRdb's version includes in-frame clones alone and lacks a portion of them. Here the sample spans about 660,000 clones, over 65% being singletons. Sequences were obtained from memory CD4+ T cells sorted from blood. The subset was: CD45RA-negative fraction. These receptors were collected from a woman in her 30s in good health.

J is TRBJ2-2 and V is TRBV6-1; D is undetermined. Trimming cost V 7 bases and J 4 bases, with 13 bases left between them. There are 14 residues in the CDR3. From germline, CDR1 is MNHNS and CDR2 SASEGT. CDR3 protein: CASIESSGTGELFF. The CDR3 region has the DNA TGTGCCAGCATCGAAAGTTCGGGCACCGGGGAGCTGTTTTTT.

CDR3 nucleotides: TGTGCCAGCAGCTTGTCAGAAAACATTCAGTACTTC. Translating it yields CASSLSENIQYF. The chain recombines TRBV11-2 with TRBJ2-4; D is undetermined. The CDR3 sequence is 12 residues long. V lost 3 bases to trimming and J lost 5 bases, with 5 bases between them. From germline, CDR1 is SGHAT and CDR2 FQNNGV.

The J gene is TRBJ2-5, the V gene TRBV5-1, with 10 positions matching TRBD2. V lost 3 bases to trimming and J lost 2 bases; unmatched junction nucleotides: 4. CDR1 and CDR2 from the germline V gene are SGHRS and YFSETQ. The CDR3 is 15 residues long. CDR3 sequence: CASSSSGGDQETQYF. In nucleotides, the CDR3 is TGCGCCAGCAGCTCTAGCGGGGGTGATCAAGAGACCCAGTACTTC.

The rearrangement links TRBV9 to TRBJ2-1, with 9 nucleotides matching TRBD2. With 3 bases clipped from V and 8 bases from J, the junction kept 9 bases outside the gene matches. Germline CDR1 reads SGDLS; CDR2 reads YYNGEE. The CDR3 loop spans 15 amino acids. The CDR3 loop reads CASSGSGSVIDEQFF. The CDR3 nucleotides are TGTGCCAGCAGCGGTAGCGGGAGCGTAATCGATGAGCAGTTCTTC.

V is TRBV4-1 and J is TRBJ2-7; the D gene could be TRBD1 or TRBD2 (5 bases each). CDR3 length: 15 residues. V was trimmed by 2 bases and J by 4 bases, leaving 15 bases between them. Germline lookup yields CDR1 MGHRA and CDR2 YSYEKL. This CDR3 reads CASSQTGLLSYEQYF. The CDR3 DNA reads TGCGCCAGCAGCCAAACGGGGCTGTTGAGTTACGAGCAGTACTTC.

This rearrangement joins TRBV7-8 to TRBJ2-3; 14 nucleotides align to TRBD2. The CDR3 has 19 residues. J gave up 1 base and V 1 base, and 7 bases lay outside the gene matches. Germline values: CDR1 SGHVS, CDR2 FQNEAQ. The CDR3 coding sequence is TGTGCCAGCAGCTTAGTCGGGACTAGCGGGAGCGGAGGCACAGATACGCAGTATTTT. It translates to CASSLVGTSGSGGTDTQYF.